This TCR beta chain came from a study of regulatory T cells in long-lasting Graves disease (TCRdb year 2021). With regard to the full study: To count as having persistent Graves' disease, a patient had to have received antithyroid drug treatment for over 5 years with TSH receptor autoantibodies remaining persistently positive. Persistent Graves' disease patients were compared with newly diagnosed Graves' disease patients by peripheral blood TCR sequencing and RNA sequencing. The study was conducted in China and was registered as a clinical trial. TCR sequencing covered some 13 persistent and some 20 newly diagnosed Graves' disease patients, approximately 33 samples in total. On average, persistent Graves' disease patients in the clinical cohort had been on antithyroid drugs for around ten years.

Note on this clonotype: The antigen it recognizes is unknown. No per-base quality is available; no much larger clone lies one base away.

The time point label, as the study defines it: persistent/refractory GD, antithyroid drugs over 5 years with positive TRAb. For both TCR sequencing and RNA sequencing, RNA was extracted from PBMCs in TRIzol. Graves' disease was diagnosed according to American Thyroid Association guidelines. Patients were recruited from an endocrinology department in Xi'an, China. Each patient gave about 8.1 milliliters of peripheral blood, collected in an EDTA anticoagulant tube. Ficoll Paque Plus density gradient separation was used to isolate PBMCs, and no further T cell sorting was done. An Agilent 2100 Bioanalyzer and agarose gel were used to check RNA quality, while a NanoDrop 2000 measured RNA concentration. Receptors were amplified or captured by multiplex PCR. Sequenced using an Illumina HiSeq 4000. CDR3 regions were amplified by Arm-PCR with iRepertoire HTBI primers to construct TCR beta libraries. Before sequencing, the PCR products underwent gel purification. As for the authors' bioinformatics: Across samples, about 64 TRBV and roughly 13 TRBJ segments were identified and used for gene usage analysis of CDR3 amino acid clonotypes. COPE and FqMerger were used to merge the filtered high-quality paired reads into contigs. Contigs were aligned with BLAST to IMGT TRBV, TRBD and TRBJ reference genes, and CDR3 was defined per IMGT. Any clonotype with a frequency above 0.1% was classified as a highly expanded clone. Shannon entropy served as the measure of repertoire diversity, while the Gini coefficient captured V-J evenness. Public clonotypes were defined as clonotypes shared by more than one individual. TCRdb reprocessing: public reads trimmed at Q25 with fastp, clones called with MiXCR, in-frame beta chains kept. Each CDR3 protein gets just one entry, which takes the most common genes and DNA from the rows behind it. The V and J calls reflect TCRdb's pipeline rather than the authors' work. This sample lists fewer than 400,000 distinct CDR3 sequences; around 20% were detected once. The ten largest clones take up around 21% of the sample.

What the work shows at the level of the full study, not this receptor alone: Because the primary lesion, thyroid tissue, could not be accessed, the study looked at peripheral blood alone. Sequencing and analysis were restricted to the TCR beta chain. Persistent disease showed preferential use of TRBV28, TRBJ1-2 and TRBJ2-5, whereas newly diagnosed disease favored TRBV20-1 and TRBJ2-1. A larger number of public clonotypes was shared among persistent patients (approximately 2,500) than among newly diagnosed patients (around 880). Compared with newly diagnosed patients, patients with persistent Graves' disease had lower TCR Shannon entropy and fewer highly expanded clones, which suggests clonal expansion. The authors noted that the small sample size was a limitation that may lower accuracy.

CDR1 and CDR2 are drawn from the germline V gene: SGDLS, YYNGEE. Between the V and J ends, shortened by 2 bases and 1 base respectively, the junction contains 10 bases. The CDR3 numbers 14 residues from cysteine through phenylalanine. Kept here is only the CDR3 DNA, which spans 42 bases and is read in frame from base 1. The source was peripheral blood mononuclear cells (PBMCs), collected when the disease was refractory, from a patient treated with antithyroid drugs. The chain links TRBV9 with TRBJ2-7; the D gene is perhaps TRBD1 or TRBD2, as each covers 5 bases. This TCR was sampled from a female donor with Graves disease. In nucleotide form, the sequence is TGTGCCAGCAGCGTCCGGGACGCGTCCTACGAGCAGTACTTC. Its protein is CASSVRDASYEQYF.